Presented here are 22 T cell receptor beta chains from one specimen sequenced in a study of blood T cell repertoires in COVID-19. The method was immunoSEQ multiplex PCR; TCRdb's version includes in-frame clones alone and lacks a portion of them. The sample shows under 130,000 clones, approximately 88% of them seen only once. Material: peripheral blood. These receptors all stem from a human donor in a cohort sampled during active COVID-19.

This clone is a singleton in its sample. CDR3 loop: CASTLGLIYEQYF. The CDR3, as DNA: TGTGCCAGCACTCTCGGGTTGATCTACGAGCAGTACTTC. The gene calls are TRBV12-3 or TRBV12-4 and TRBJ2-7; D call uncertain. V shed 7 bases and J shed 3 bases, with 13 bases lying between them. This CDR3 contains 13 residues.

The chain employs TRBV5-3 and TRBJ2-2; 8 positions agree with TRBD1. TRBV5-3 is classed as an ORF, of uncertain function. With V trimmed by 4 bases and J by 4 bases, 9 bases remained unmatched. This CDR3 contains 16 residues. The CDR3 region is CARSQGQGGGTGELFF. For the CDR3, the DNA is TGTGCCAGAAGCCAAGGACAGGGCGGAGGCACCGGGGAGCTGTTTTTT.

CDR3 nucleotides: TGTGCCAGCAGTACCCGACAGGGTCCAGGCGGGGGCAATCAGCCCCAGCATTTT. Protein product: CASSTRQGPGGGNQPQHF. This chain connects TRBV27 to TRBJ1-5, with TRBD1 matching over 7 bases. The trim removed 5 bases at V and 2 bases at J, leaving 15 bases unmatched. This CDR3 contains 18 residues. Germline loops: CDR1 MNHEY, CDR2 SMNVEV (reference sequence).

The chain carries TRBV29-1 and TRBJ2-3; 8 positions match TRBD1. The CDR3 totals 14 residues. Germline V lookup: CDR1 SQVTM, CDR2 ANQGSEA. Trimming removed 5 bases from V and 4 bases from J; junction bases left unmatched: 8. The CDR3 reads CSVSDRGGADTQYF. The CDR3 DNA sequence: TGCAGCGTTTCTGACAGGGGTGGGGCAGATACGCAGTATTTT.

The V and J genes are TRBV11-2 and TRBJ1-1; no reliable D call. The CDR3 totals 13 residues. Trimming took 7 bases from V and 3 from J, leaving 12 bases between them. Per the germline V gene, CDR1 is SGHAT and CDR2 is FQNNGV. CDR3 coding DNA: TGTGCCAGCACCCCTGGGCCCCACACTGAAGCTTTCTTT. Its translation: CASTPGPHTEAFF. Full variable domain (outside the CDR3, taken from reference TRBV11-2 and TRBJ1-1): EAGVAQSPRYKIIEKRQSVAFWCNPISGHATLYWYQQILGQGPKLLIQFQNNGVVDDSQLPKDRFSAERLKGVDSTLKIQPAKLEDSAVYLCASTPGPHTEAFFGQGTRLTVV.

The chain uses TRBV4-2 and TRBJ2-1; no clear D. The germline V gene has CDR1 LGHNA and CDR2 YNFKEQ. The CDR3 extends over 15 amino acids. V shed 0 bases and J shed 10 bases, with 16 bases lying between them. In DNA, the CDR3 is TGTGCCAGCAGCCAAGATCGTCTAGTCGTTCGCGAGCAGTTCTTC. It codes for CASSQDRLVVREQFF.

The chain has TRBV19 and TRBJ1-2, with D possibly TRBD1 on 6 matching bases. This CDR3 comprises 15 residues. CDR1 is LNHDA, CDR2 SQIVND, per germline (reference sequence). Between the trimmed V and J ends, which lost 10 bases and 0 bases, there was a span of 18 bases. In nucleotides, the CDR3 is TGTGCCACTAGGGGGGGGGACATTTCTAACTATGGCTACACCTTC. Residues: CATRGGDISNYGYTF.

V is TRBV5-1 and J is TRBJ2-3; TRBD2 aligns across 11 bases. The germline gives CDR1 SGHRS, CDR2 YFSETQ. This CDR3 contains 16 residues. V lost 4 bases to trimming and J lost 2 bases; unmatched junction nucleotides: 6. CDR3 protein: CASSPGTSGYTDTQYF. The CDR3 DNA sequence: TGCGCCAGCAGCCCCGGGACTAGCGGATACACAGATACGCAGTATTTT.

The chain is built from TRBV4-2 and TRBJ2-1, with 9 nucleotides matching TRBD1. CDR3 length: 15 amino acids. V lost 1 base and J lost 7; bases outside the gene matches: 5. Germline V gives CDR1 LGHNA, CDR2 YNFKEQ. CDR3 residues: CASSQGQGDLNEQFF. CDR3 in DNA: TGTGCCAGCAGCCAAGGACAGGGGGATTTGAATGAGCAGTTCTTC.

The J gene is TRBJ2-3, the V gene TRBV7-2, with 8 bases aligning to TRBD2. Germline V gene sequence: CDR1 SGHTA, CDR2 FQGNSA. With 0 bases clipped from V and 1 base from J, the junction kept 9 bases outside the gene matches. The CDR3 has 18 residues. The DNA of the CDR3 is TGTGCCAGCAGCTTAGCGTCGACTGGGACTAGACGCACAGATACGCAGTATTTT. This sequence encodes CASSLASTGTRRTDTQYF.

V usage is TRBV11-3 and J usage is TRBJ2-7; D possibly corresponds to TRBD2 (5 bases). This CDR3 comprises 12 residues. Germline V lookup: CDR1 SGHNT, CDR2 YENEEA. V lost 5 bases and J 2 bases, leaving 7 bases between the germline ends. The CDR3 loop reads CASSLGTYEQYF. The CDR3 bases are TGTGCCAGCAGCCTCGGGACCTACGAGCAGTACTTC.

This chain uses TRBV11-2 with TRBJ2-2, with 9 bases fitting TRBD2. This CDR3 region has 17 residues. The V gene end was trimmed by 2 bases and the J gene end by 3 bases; junction bases not matched to a gene: 7. CDR1 is SGHAT, CDR2 FQNNGV, per germline. CDR3 sequence: CASSLRGLAGYTGELFF. DNA for the CDR3: TGTGCCAGCAGCTTAAGGGGGCTAGCGGGGTACACCGGGGAGCTGTTTTTT.

The J gene is TRBJ1-5, the V gene TRBV29-1, with a tentative D call TRBD1 (5 bases). Per the germline V gene, CDR1 is SQVTM and CDR2 is ANQGSEA. Trimming removed 4 bases from V and 2 bases from J, with 15 bases in between. The CDR3 has 15 residues. This CDR3 reads CSVVYQGSGNQPQHF. The CDR3 bases are TGCAGCGTTGTTTATCAGGGCTCGGGCAATCAGCCCCAGCATTTT.

The chain couples TRBV19 to TRBJ2-5; maybe TRBD2 (5 bases). CDR3 size: 13 residues. V was shortened by 1 base and J by 4 bases, with 7 bases between the two germline ends. Per the germline V gene, CDR1 is LNHDA and CDR2 is SQIVND (reference sequence). CDR3 residues: CASSIGLAETQYF. The CDR3 coding sequence is TGTGCCAGTAGTATAGGGCTAGCAGAGACCCAGTACTTC.

CDR3 nucleotide sequence: TGTGCCAGCAGCCCACAGGGCACCGAGCAGTACTTC. Its protein is CASSPQGTEQYF. The J gene is TRBJ2-7, the V gene TRBV12-3 or TRBV12-4; a possible D gene is TRBD1 (6 bases). Trimming stripped 6 bases from V and 6 bases from J, with 12 bases between. This CDR3 is 12 amino acids long.

This sequence joins TRBV12-3 or TRBV12-4 and TRBJ2-3; D gene ambiguous. The CDR3 has 13 residues. The V gene lost 2 bases and the J gene lost 5 bases, with 8 bases spanning the gap. The CDR3 loop is CASSLRTGDTQYF. In DNA, the CDR3 is TGTGCCAGCAGTTTACGAACCGGAGATACGCAGTATTTT.

The V and J genes are TRBV7-9 and TRBJ2-1; possibly TRBD1 for D (6 bases). This CDR3 spans 16 amino acids. Germline V lookup: CDR1 SEHNR, CDR2 FQNEAQ (reference sequence). The V end lost 5 bases, the J end lost 8 bases, and 22 bases lay between the germline ends. The CDR3 loop reads CASSPLSLGAVDEQFF. The DNA of the CDR3 is TGTGCCAGCAGCCCCCTGTCCTTGGGGGCGGTCGATGAGCAGTTCTTC.

The rearrangement joins TRBV6-5 to TRBJ1-6; 9 positions agree with TRBD1. After removal of 10 bases from V and 9 bases from J, the junction contained 7 bases not matched to a gene. Germline-derived CDR1 and CDR2 are MNHEY and SVGAGI. The CDR3 runs 13 residues. CDR3 loop: CAISGQGGSPLHF. The CDR3, as DNA: TGTGCCATCTCGGGACAGGGTGGTTCACCCCTCCACTTT.

The genes are TRBV21-1 and TRBJ1-3; the tabulated D call, TRBD1, remains unverified against the DNA. TRBV21-1 is a listed pseudogene. The CDR3 contains 16 residues. The CDR3 coding sequence is TGTGCCAGCAGCACTCCGGGGACAGGGGTTGGAAACACCATATATTTT. It specifies CASSTPGTGVGNTIYF.

The chain carries TRBV18 and TRBJ1-5; perhaps TRBD1 as D (6 bases). Germline CDR1 and CDR2: KGHSH and LQKENI. The V and J ends lost 3 bases and 11 bases respectively, with 17 bases between them. The CDR3 has 14 amino acids. CDR3 loop: CASSPGGGRGAQHF. DNA for the CDR3: TGTGCCAGCTCACCCGGAGGGGGTCGGGGGGCCCAGCATTTT. Together with reference TRBV18 and TRBJ1-5, the CDR3 gives the full variable domain: NAGVMQNPRHLVRRRGQEARLRCSPMKGHSHVYWYRQLPEEGLKFMVYLQKENIIDESGMPKERFSAEFPKEGPSILRIQQVVRGDSAAYFCASSPGGGRGAQHFGDGTRLSIL.

This clone was observed a single time. This chain connects TRBV15 to TRBJ1-1; D gene unclear. Per germline, CDR1 LNHNV and CDR2 YYDKDF (reference sequence). Deletions cut 3 bases from V and 5 bases from J, with 16 bases between. The CDR3 totals 15 residues. CDR3 loop: CATSRAGRGSTEAFF. CDR3 DNA sequence: TGTGCCACCAGCAGGGCGGGTCGGGGAAGTACTGAAGCTTTCTTT.

This clone has at least ten counts. This sequence joins TRBV12-3 or TRBV12-4 and TRBJ2-5; 8 positions match TRBD2. J lost 7 bases, V lost 9 bases, and 10 bases had no gene match. This CDR3 spans 13 amino acids. CDR3 in amino acids: CASWARGGMTQYF. In DNA, the CDR3 is TGTGCCAGTTGGGCCCGCGGGGGGATGACCCAGTACTTC.